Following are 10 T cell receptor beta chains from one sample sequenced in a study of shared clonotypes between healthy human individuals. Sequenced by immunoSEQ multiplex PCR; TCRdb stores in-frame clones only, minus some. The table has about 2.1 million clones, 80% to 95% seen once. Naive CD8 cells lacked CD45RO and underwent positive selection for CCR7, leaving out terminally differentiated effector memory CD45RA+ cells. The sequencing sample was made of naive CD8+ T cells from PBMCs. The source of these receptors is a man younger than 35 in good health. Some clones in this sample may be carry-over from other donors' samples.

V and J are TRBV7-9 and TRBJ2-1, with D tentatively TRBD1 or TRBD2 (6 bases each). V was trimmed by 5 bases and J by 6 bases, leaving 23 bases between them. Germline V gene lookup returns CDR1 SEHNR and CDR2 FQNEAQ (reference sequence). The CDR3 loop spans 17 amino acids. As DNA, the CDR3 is TGTGCCAGCAGCAACCCGAGGGGGGAGGCCTCATCCAATGAGCAGTTCTTC. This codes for CASSNPRGEASSNEQFF.

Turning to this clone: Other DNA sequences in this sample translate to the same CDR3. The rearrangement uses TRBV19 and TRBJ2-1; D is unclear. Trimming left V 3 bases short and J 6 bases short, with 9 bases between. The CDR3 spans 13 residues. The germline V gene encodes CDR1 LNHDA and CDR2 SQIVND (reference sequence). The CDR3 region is CASSIGPGNEQFF. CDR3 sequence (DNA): TGTGCCAGTAGTATCGGACCAGGCAATGAGCAGTTCTTC.

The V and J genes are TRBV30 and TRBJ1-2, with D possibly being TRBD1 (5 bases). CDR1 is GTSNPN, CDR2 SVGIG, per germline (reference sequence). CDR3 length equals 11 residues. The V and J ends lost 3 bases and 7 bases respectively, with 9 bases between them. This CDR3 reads CAWRGGTGYTF. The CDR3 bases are TGTGCCTGGAGGGGTGGGACTGGCTACACCTTC.

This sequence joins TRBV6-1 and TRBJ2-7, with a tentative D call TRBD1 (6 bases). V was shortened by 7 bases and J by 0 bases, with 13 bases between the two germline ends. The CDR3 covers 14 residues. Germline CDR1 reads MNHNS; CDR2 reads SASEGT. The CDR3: CASKSGVSSYEQYF. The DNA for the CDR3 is TGTGCCAGCAAGTCAGGGGTGAGCTCCTACGAGCAGTACTTC.

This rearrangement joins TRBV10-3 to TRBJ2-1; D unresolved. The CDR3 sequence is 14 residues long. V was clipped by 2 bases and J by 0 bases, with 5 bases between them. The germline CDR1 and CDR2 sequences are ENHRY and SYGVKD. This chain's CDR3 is CAISEPLSYNEQFF. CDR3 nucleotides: TGTGCCATCAGTGAGCCGCTCTCCTACAATGAGCAGTTCTTC.

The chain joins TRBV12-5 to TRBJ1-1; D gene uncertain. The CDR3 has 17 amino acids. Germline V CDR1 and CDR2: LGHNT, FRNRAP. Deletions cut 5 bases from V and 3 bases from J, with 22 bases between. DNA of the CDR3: TGTGCTAGTGGTAGATCGACCCAACTCCAACCCTACACTGAAGCTTTCTTT. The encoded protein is CASGRSTQLQPYTEAFF.

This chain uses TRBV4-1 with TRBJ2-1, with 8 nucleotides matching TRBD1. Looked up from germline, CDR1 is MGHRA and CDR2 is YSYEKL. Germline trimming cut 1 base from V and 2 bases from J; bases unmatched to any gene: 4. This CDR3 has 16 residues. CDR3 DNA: TGCGCCAGCAGCCAAGGGGACAGGCCAGCCTACAATGAGCAGTTCTTC. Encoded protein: CASSQGDRPAYNEQFF.

The CDR3 spells CASSENAWDEQFF. The CDR3 DNA follows: TGTGCCAGCAGTGAAAACGCGTGGGATGAGCAGTTCTTC. The chain couples TRBV6-1 to TRBJ2-1; D is unresolved. Germline V gives CDR1 MNHNS, CDR2 SASEGT. The CDR3 has 13 amino acids. V was clipped by 2 bases and J by 8 bases, with 10 bases between them.

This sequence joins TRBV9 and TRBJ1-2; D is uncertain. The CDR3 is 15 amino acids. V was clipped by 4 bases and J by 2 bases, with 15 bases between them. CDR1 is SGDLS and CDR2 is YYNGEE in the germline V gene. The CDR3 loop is CASSSPWTGNYGYTF. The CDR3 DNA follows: TGTGCCAGCAGCTCACCCTGGACGGGGAACTATGGCTACACCTTC.

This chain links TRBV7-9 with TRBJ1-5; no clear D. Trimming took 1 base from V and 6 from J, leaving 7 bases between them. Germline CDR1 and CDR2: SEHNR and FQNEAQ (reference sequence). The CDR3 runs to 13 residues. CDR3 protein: CASSLEGVQPQHF. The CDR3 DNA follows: TGTGCCAGCAGCTTAGAGGGTGTTCAGCCCCAGCATTTT.